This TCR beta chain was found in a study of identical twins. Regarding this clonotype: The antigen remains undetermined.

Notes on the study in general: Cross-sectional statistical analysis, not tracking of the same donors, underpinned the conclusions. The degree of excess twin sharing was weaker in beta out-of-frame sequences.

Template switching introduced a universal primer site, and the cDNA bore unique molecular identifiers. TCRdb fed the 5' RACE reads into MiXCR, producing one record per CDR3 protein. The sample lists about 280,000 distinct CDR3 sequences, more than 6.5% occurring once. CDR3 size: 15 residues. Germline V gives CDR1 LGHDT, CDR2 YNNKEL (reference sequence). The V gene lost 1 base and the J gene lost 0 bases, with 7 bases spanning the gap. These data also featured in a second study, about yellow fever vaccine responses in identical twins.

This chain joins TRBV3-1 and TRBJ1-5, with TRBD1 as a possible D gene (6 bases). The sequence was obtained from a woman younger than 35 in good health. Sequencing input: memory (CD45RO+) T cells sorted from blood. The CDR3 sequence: CASSQGGRSNQPQHF. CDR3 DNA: TGTGCCAGCAGCCAAGGGGGGCGTAGCAATCAGCCCCAGCATTTT.